These 30 T cell receptor beta chains came from one sample sequenced in a study of shared clonotypes between healthy human individuals. The assay was immunoSEQ multiplex PCR, and TCRdb's table has in-frame clones only and misses some. The repertoire has around 2.3 million clones, about 94% of them found once; the top ten carry roughly 0.13%. Material for sequencing was naive CD4+ T cells sorted from blood. The sample's subset: CD45RA+ positively selected. The source of these receptors is a man in his late teens or twenties in good health.

Details on this clone: Other DNA sequences in this sample translate to the same CDR3. J is TRBJ2-7 and V is TRBV5-1; 7 bases are shared with TRBD1. V shed 1 base, J shed 2 bases, and the junction held 3 bases outside the gene matches. There are 14 residues in the CDR3. Germline V gene sequence: CDR1 SGHRS, CDR2 YFSETQ. As DNA, the CDR3 is TGCGCCAGCAGCTTGACAGGGGCTACCTACGAGCAGTACTTC. This encodes CASSLTGATYEQYF.

This clone was picked up one time. V is TRBV5-1 and J is TRBJ2-3; D remains unclear. Germline values: CDR1 SGHRS, CDR2 YFSETQ. Trimming shortened V by 0 bases and J by 9 bases, and 14 bases separated the two germline ends. The CDR3 runs 14 residues. The CDR3, as DNA: TGCGCCAGCAGCTTGGAGGGCCGCGTGGACACGCAGTATTTT. It is translated as CASSLEGRVDTQYF.

The J gene is TRBJ1-2, the V gene TRBV18, with 8 bases aligning to TRBD1. The CDR3 is 15 residues long. Germline V gene sequence: CDR1 KGHSH, CDR2 LQKENI. Trimming removed 2 bases from V and 2 bases from J; junction bases left unmatched: 4. The CDR3 loop reads CASSPTRTGNYGYTF. CDR3 nucleotide sequence: TGTGCCAGCTCACCAACTAGGACAGGGAACTATGGCTACACCTTC. The whole variable domain, remainder taken from reference TRBV18 and TRBJ1-2, is NAGVMQNPRHLVRRRGQEARLRCSPMKGHSHVYWYRQLPEEGLKFMVYLQKENIIDESGMPKERFSAEFPKEGPSILRIQQVVRGDSAAYFCASSPTRTGNYGYTFGSGTRLTVV.

The chain has TRBV28 and TRBJ1-6; the D is unclear. This CDR3 has 15 amino acids. CDR1 and CDR2 (germline): MDHEN, SYDVKM. V dropped 3 bases and J dropped 3 bases, with 9 bases sitting between them. The CDR3 loop reads CASSLYENYNSPLHF. Here the CDR3 DNA reads TGTGCCAGCAGTTTGTACGAAAACTATAATTCACCCCTCCACTTT. Drawing the rest from reference TRBV28 and TRBJ1-6, the complete variable domain is DVKVTQSSRYLVKRTGEKVFLECVQDMDHENMFWYRQDPGLGLRLIYFSYDVKMKEKGDIPEGYSVSREKKERFSLILESASTNQTSMYLCASSLYENYNSPLHFGNGTRLTVT.

The V gene is TRBV5-1, the J gene TRBJ2-1; 8 nucleotides line up with TRBD1. CDR3 length: 13 residues. Germline V gene data show CDR1 as SGHRS and CDR2 as YFSETQ. The trim removed 4 bases at V and 9 bases at J, leaving 6 bases unmatched. CDR3 loop: CASSSGQGGEQFF. The CDR3 DNA reads TGCGCCAGCAGCAGCGGACAGGGTGGTGAGCAGTTCTTC.

The J gene is TRBJ2-5, the V gene TRBV5-1; TRBD1 aligns across 7 bases. Germline V gene lookup returns CDR1 SGHRS and CDR2 YFSETQ. The CDR3 runs to 15 residues. The J segment lost 2 bases and the V segment lost 4 bases, leaving 8 bases of the junction unmatched. The CDR3 region is CASSLGTAAQETQYF. The CDR3 DNA is TGCGCCAGCAGCCTAGGGACAGCCGCTCAAGAGACCCAGTACTTC.

The rearrangement joins TRBV7-9 to TRBJ2-3; 12 nucleotides align to TRBD2. The CDR3 covers 15 residues. CDR1 is SEHNR, CDR2 FQNEAQ, per germline (reference sequence). Trimming removed 1 base from V and 6 bases from J; junction bases left unmatched: 2. The CDR3 coding sequence is TGTGCCAGCAGCTTAGAACTAGCGGGAGGTGATACGCAGTATTTT. It translates to CASSLELAGGDTQYF.

V and J are TRBV4-1 and TRBJ1-1; D gene ambiguous. The V gene lost 3 bases and the J gene lost 1 base, with 3 bases spanning the gap. Germline loops: CDR1 MGHRA, CDR2 YSYEKL. The CDR3 is made up of 12 amino acids. CDR3 nucleotides: TGCGCCAGCAGCCACGGGAACACTGAAGCTTTCTTT. Translation gives CASSHGNTEAFF.

This chain joins TRBV10-2 and TRBJ2-2; the match to TRBD1 covers 9 bases. V lost 6 bases, J lost 0 bases, and 14 bases stayed unmatched. CDR3 length: 19 residues. Germline CDR1 WSHSY, CDR2 SAAADI. CDR3 residues: CASSATGTGKSANTGELFF. The CDR3 region has the DNA TGCGCCAGCAGCGCTACCGGGACAGGGAAATCCGCGAACACCGGGGAGCTGTTTTTT.

The chain has TRBV28 and TRBJ2-3; the D gene is possibly TRBD1 (6 bases). Trimming took 11 bases from V and 4 from J, leaving 19 bases between them. CDR1 MDHEN and CDR2 SYDVKM come from the germline V gene. The CDR3 consists of 14 residues. The CDR3 region is CASYGQGNADTQYF. CDR3 nucleotides: TGTGCCTCGTACGGCCAGGGGAATGCAGATACGCAGTATTTT.

The V and J genes are TRBV7-2 and TRBJ2-7, with a tentative D call TRBD1 (6 bases). Germline-derived CDR1 and CDR2 are SGHTA and FQGNSA. The length of the CDR3 is 15 residues. V was cut by 8 bases and J by 0 bases, with 17 bases left in between. CDR3 coding DNA: TGTGCCAGCGGTCCTCAAACAGGGATCTCCTACGAGCAGTACTTC. Protein: CASGPQTGISYEQYF.

J is TRBJ2-5 and V is TRBV11-2; 7 bases map to TRBD2. Germline CDR1 is SGHAT and CDR2 is FQNNGV. The CDR3 has 16 amino acids. The J segment lost 2 bases and the V segment lost 4 bases, leaving 10 bases of the junction unmatched. The CDR3 region is CASSSGLGRGQETQYF. The DNA for the CDR3 is TGTGCCAGCAGCTCAGGACTAGGGCGGGGTCAAGAGACCCAGTACTTC.

The CDR3 nucleotides read TGTGCCAGCAGCACGGATCCTTCCTACAATGAGCAGTTCTTC. Its translation is CASSTDPSYNEQFF. The V call is TRBV5-4, the J call TRBJ2-1; no firm D call. V was pared by 4 bases and J by 1 base, with 9 bases between. The CDR3 is made up of 14 amino acids. Germline CDR1 and CDR2: SGHNT and YYREEE (reference sequence).

This sequence joins TRBV18 and TRBJ1-3; 7 positions match TRBD1. The V gene end was trimmed by 1 base and the J gene end by 0 bases; junction bases not matched to a gene: 6. The CDR3 has 17 amino acids. The germline V gene encodes CDR1 KGHSH and CDR2 LQKENI. The CDR3 here is CASSPLEGAGSGNTIYF. The CDR3 nucleotides read TGTGCCAGCTCACCACTTGAGGGGGCCGGCTCTGGAAACACCATATATTTT.

This clone is a singleton in its sample. The chain uses TRBV5-1 and TRBJ2-1, with TRBD2 identical over 12 bases. The CDR3 totals 15 residues. J gave up 7 bases and V 5 bases, and 7 bases lay outside the gene matches. The germline gives CDR1 SGHRS, CDR2 YFSETQ. CDR3 DNA sequence: TGCGCCAGCAGACAGACTAGCGGGAGTGGGAATGAGCAGTTCTTC. This encodes CASRQTSGSGNEQFF.

The rearrangement joins TRBV5-1 to TRBJ2-3; 8 nucleotides agree with TRBD1. V was pared by 2 bases and J by 1 base, with 12 bases of the junction left unmatched. This CDR3 is built from 18 residues. Germline CDR1 reads SGHRS; CDR2 reads YFSETQ. The CDR3 region has the DNA TGCGCCAGCAGCTTAGCCCCAACCAGGGGGCCGGGCACAGATACGCAGTATTTT. This sequence encodes CASSLAPTRGPGTDTQYF.

The CDR3 spells CASSSYRVDSHEQYF. CDR3 in DNA: TGCGCCAGCAGCTCCTACAGGGTGGATAGCCACGAGCAGTACTTC. The chain links TRBV5-1 to TRBJ2-7; tentatively, D is TRBD1 (6 bases). The ends were cut back, 3 bases at V and 5 bases at J, with 18 bases in the middle. The CDR3 covers 15 residues. CDR1 SGHRS and CDR2 YFSETQ come from the germline V gene.

The chain combines TRBV11-3 with TRBJ2-2; the D call may be TRBD1 or TRBD2 (6 bases each). The germline gives CDR1 SGHNT, CDR2 YENEEA. Trimming took off 1 base at V and 2 bases at J, with 17 bases between the two ends. CDR3 size: 18 residues. The CDR3 sequence is CASSLGRSGARNTGELFF. CDR3 in DNA: TGTGCCAGCAGCTTAGGGCGGTCGGGGGCCCGTAACACCGGGGAGCTGTTTTTT. The variable domain in full, with the rest retrieved from reference TRBV11-3 and TRBJ2-2, is EAGVVQSPRYKIIEKKQPVAFWCNPISGHNTLYWYLQNLGQGPELLIRYENEEAVDDSQLPKDRFSAERLKGVDSTLKIQPAELGDSAVYLCASSLGRSGARNTGELFFGEGSRLTVL.

This chain connects TRBV30 to TRBJ2-3; D is unclear. The V gene's germline CDR1 is GTSNPN and CDR2 SVGIG (reference sequence). The CDR3 has 12 amino acids. Trimming pared 5 bases from V and 1 base from J, leaving 7 bases between. The CDR3 nucleotides are TGTGCCTGGGGACCGGGCACAGATACGCAGTATTTT. Amino acids: CAWGPGTDTQYF.

As to this clone: Other DNA sequences within the sample encode an identical CDR3. This rearrangement joins TRBV30 to TRBJ1-2; D may be TRBD1 (5 bases). The germline V gene encodes CDR1 GTSNPN and CDR2 SVGIG (reference sequence). V was cut by 1 base and J by 4 bases, with 13 bases left in between. The CDR3 contains 14 residues. CDR3 sequence: CAWSAGQGGYGYTF. DNA for the CDR3: TGTGCCTGGAGTGCTGGGCAGGGTGGCTATGGCTACACCTTC.

The chain joins TRBV11-2 to TRBJ2-1, with a weak D call TRBD1 (5 bases). Germline CDR1 and CDR2: SGHAT and FQNNGV. The V and J ends lost 1 base and 5 bases respectively, with 9 bases between them. The CDR3 is made up of 14 amino acids. CDR3 sequence: CASSLGTTHNEQFF. The CDR3 DNA reads TGTGCCAGCAGCTTAGGGACAACCCACAATGAGCAGTTCTTC. The full variable domain, its missing parts supplied by reference TRBV11-2 and TRBJ2-1, is EAGVAQSPRYKIIEKRQSVAFWCNPISGHATLYWYQQILGQGPKLLIQFQNNGVVDDSQLPKDRFSAERLKGVDSTLKIQPAKLEDSAVYLCASSLGTTHNEQFFGPGTRLTVL.

This chain connects TRBV18 to TRBJ1-5, with unresolved D. This CDR3 is 17 amino acids long. Germline CDR1 KGHSH, CDR2 LQKENI. The germline V and J ends were trimmed by 3 bases and 0 bases, with 15 bases remaining between them. CDR3 protein: CASSPRRAGNSNQPQHF. In DNA form, the CDR3 reads TGTGCCAGCTCACCCCGGAGGGCCGGGAATAGCAATCAGCCCCAGCATTTT.

The J gene is TRBJ2-7, the V gene TRBV6-5; D perhaps matches TRBD2 (7 bases). V was pared by 4 bases and J by 7 bases, with 23 bases between. This CDR3 has 16 residues. Germline loops: CDR1 MNHEY, CDR2 SVGAGI. For the CDR3, the DNA is TGTGCCAGCAGTTTCGTCTTAAGGGGGGGCCCTCGTGAGCAGTACTTC. It codes for CASSFVLRGGPREQYF.

The chain couples TRBV27 to TRBJ1-6; 12 bases agree with TRBD1. Looked up from germline, CDR1 is MNHEY and CDR2 is SMNVEV (reference sequence). CDR3 length: 20 residues. Trimming removed 6 bases from V and 4 bases from J; junction bases left unmatched: 16. As DNA, the CDR3 is TGTGCCAGCAGCAAACAAACCGGGACAGGGGGCGTATTTTATAATTCACCCCTCCACTTT. This sequence encodes CASSKQTGTGGVFYNSPLHF.

The chain links TRBV19 to TRBJ2-3; TRBD1 matches 7 bases. From germline, CDR1 is LNHDA and CDR2 SQIVND (reference sequence). The J segment lost 2 bases and the V segment lost 5 bases, leaving 4 bases of the junction unmatched. The CDR3 has 14 residues. In DNA, the CDR3 is TGTGCCAGTAGTTTCGGGACAGTCACAGATACGCAGTATTTT. Residues: CASSFGTVTDTQYF.

CDR3 DNA sequence: TGCGCCAGCAGCTTGGAGATAATGAACACTGAAGCTTTCTTT. Residues: CASSLEIMNTEAFF. The gene calls are TRBV5-1 and TRBJ1-1; D unclear. CDR1 is SGHRS, CDR2 YFSETQ, per germline. This CDR3 region has 14 residues. Trimming removed 0 bases at V and 0 bases at J, with 6 bases between.

The chain links TRBV7-2 to TRBJ2-7, with D perhaps TRBD2 (5 bases). Germline V lookup: CDR1 SGHTA, CDR2 FQGNSA. Trimming cost V 0 bases and J 7 bases, with 13 bases left between them. This CDR3 has 14 amino acids. The CDR3 here is CASSLASGGREQYF. CDR3 nucleotide sequence: TGTGCCAGCAGCTTAGCGAGCGGAGGAAGGGAGCAGTACTTC. Together with reference TRBV7-2 and TRBJ2-7, the CDR3 gives the full variable domain: GAGVSQSPSNKVTEKGKDVELRCDPISGHTALYWYRQSLGQGLEFLIYFQGNSAPDKSGLPSDRFSAERTGGSVSTLTIQRTQQEDSAVYLCASSLASGGREQYFGPGTRLTVT.

CDR3 nucleotides: TGCGCCAGCAGTGGGGAGGACAGAAACATTCAGTACTTC. This encodes CASSGEDRNIQYF. The chain uses TRBV10-2 and TRBJ2-4; the D call may be TRBD1 or TRBD2 (6 bases each). The germline V and J ends were trimmed by 4 bases and 6 bases, with 10 bases remaining between them. The CDR3 is 13 amino acids. CDR1 and CDR2 (germline): WSHSY, SAAADI.

The CDR3 DNA reads TGCGCCAGCAGCCCCCAGGGCGGACAAAATCAGCCCCAGCATTTT. It specifies CASSPQGGQNQPQHF. The rearrangement links TRBV5-1 to TRBJ1-5; possible D gene TRBD1, 5 bases. The V end was cut by 4 bases, the J end by 4 bases, with 15 bases between. CDR1 and CDR2 from the germline V gene are SGHRS and YFSETQ. This CDR3 comprises 15 residues. The complete variable domain, with remaining parts taken from reference TRBV5-1 and TRBJ1-5, reads KAGVTQTPRYLIKTRGQQVTLSCSPISGHRSVSWYQQTPGQGLQFLFEYFSETQRNKGNFPGRFSGRQFSNSRSEMNVSTLELGDSALYLCASSPQGGQNQPQHFGDGTRLSIL.

The rearrangement links TRBV7-2 to TRBJ2-3; TRBD2 agrees at 14 bases. The CDR3 totals 19 residues. Per germline, CDR1 SGHTA and CDR2 FQGNSA. The V segment lost 4 bases and the J segment 1 base; nucleotides outside the gene matches: 10. CDR3 nucleotides: TGTGCCAGCAGCTGGGGGGGGACTAGCGGGAGTTTAGGCACAGATACGCAGTATTTT. This sequence encodes CASSWGGTSGSLGTDTQYF.